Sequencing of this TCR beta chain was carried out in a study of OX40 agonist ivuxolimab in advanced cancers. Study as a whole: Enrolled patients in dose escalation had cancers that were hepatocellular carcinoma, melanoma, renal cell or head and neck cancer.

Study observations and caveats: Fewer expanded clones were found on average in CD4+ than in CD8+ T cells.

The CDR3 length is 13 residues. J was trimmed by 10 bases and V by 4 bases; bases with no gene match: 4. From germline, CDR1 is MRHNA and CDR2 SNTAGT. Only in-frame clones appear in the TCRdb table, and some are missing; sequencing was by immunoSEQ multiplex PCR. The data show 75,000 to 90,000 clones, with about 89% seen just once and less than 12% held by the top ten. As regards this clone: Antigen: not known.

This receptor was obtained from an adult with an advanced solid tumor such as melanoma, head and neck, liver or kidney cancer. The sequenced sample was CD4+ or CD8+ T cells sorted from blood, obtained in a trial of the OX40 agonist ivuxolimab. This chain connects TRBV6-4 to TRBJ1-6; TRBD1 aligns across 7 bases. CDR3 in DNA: TGTGCCAGCAGTGCGACAGGGCAATCACCCCTCCACTTT. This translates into CASSATGQSPLHF.